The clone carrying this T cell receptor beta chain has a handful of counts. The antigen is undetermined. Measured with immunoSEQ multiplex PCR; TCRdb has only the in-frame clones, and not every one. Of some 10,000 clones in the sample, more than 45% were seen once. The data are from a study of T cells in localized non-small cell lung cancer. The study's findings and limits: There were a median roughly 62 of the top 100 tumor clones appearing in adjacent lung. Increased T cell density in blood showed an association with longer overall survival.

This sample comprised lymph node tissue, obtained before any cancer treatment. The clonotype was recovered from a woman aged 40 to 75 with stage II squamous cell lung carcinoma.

CDR3 sequence: CASSEGGVNTEAFF. The CDR3 DNA reads TGTGCCAGCAGTGAAGGAGGAGTGAACACTGAAGCTTTCTTT. The V call is TRBV11-3, the J call TRBJ1-1; D is unclear. There are 14 residues in the CDR3. Germline CDR1 reads SGHNT; CDR2 reads YENEEA. Between the trimmed V and J ends, which lost 6 bases and 0 bases, there was a span of 11 bases.